This TCR beta chain came from a study of cytomegalovirus exposure and HLA in healthy donors. It was with 60 Vbeta and 13 Jbeta primers that the PCR ran. Clones were sequenced by immunoSEQ multiplex PCR, and TCRdb holds only the in-frame ones, with some missing. The data show under 200,000 clones, approximately 86% seen once. Whole-study findings and limits: Across donors, sequencing depth was assumed by presence/absence analyses to be roughly uniform. Researchers reported in a later analysis that a missense DCLRE1C variant was tied to TCR beta V- and J-gene trimming. Most likely, a cluster of highly shared sequence variants arose as a sequencing artifact. Accurate prediction of most subjects' HLA-A and HLA-B alleles from TCR beta sequences was reported.

As for this clone: The antigen is not known.

This CDR3 has 16 amino acids. After removal of 1 base from V and 2 bases from J, the junction contained 4 bases not matched to a gene. Germline assignment: CDR1 SGHTA and CDR2 FQGNSA. The chain combines TRBV7-2 with TRBJ2-5; 10 bases are shared with TRBD2. The source material was PBMCs. The sequence came from a woman aged 25-40 years in good health and CMV-seronegative. The CDR3 sequence: CASSLVIAGGQETQYF. The CDR3 nucleotides read TGTGCCAGCAGCTTAGTGATAGCGGGAGGACAAGAGACCCAGTACTTC.